This T cell receptor beta chain was documented in a study of blood T cell repertoires in COVID-19. Study details: The United States, Italy and Spain supplied acute and convalescent COVID-19 samples. Sources were T cells, B-cell-depleted T cells, or PBMCs; the material itself was cDNA or gDNA.

Authors' data handling: For nucleated cells, counts were estimated from reference gene primer amplification. The assay was immunoSEQ multiplex PCR, and TCRdb's table has in-frame clones only and misses some. That table is the source of V, J and clone size, and D and trimming were worked out from the DNA. The table has under 200,000 clones, roughly nine tenths seen once. CDR3 size: 14 residues. V was pared by 3 bases and J by 4 bases, with 12 bases between. The V gene's germline CDR1 is LNHDA and CDR2 SQIVND (reference sequence). The receptor comes from a man younger than 30 with acute or convalescent COVID-19. The rearrangement uses TRBV19 and TRBJ1-1; no firm D call. Specimen: peripheral blood. The CDR3 bases are TGTGCCAGTAGTATGGGAGGGTTAGTCACTGAAGCTTTCTTT. The encoded protein is CASSMGGLVTEAFF.